The 20 T cell receptor beta chains listed next were all sequenced from one sample in a study of OX40 agonist ivuxolimab in advanced cancers. Data came from immunoSEQ multiplex PCR; TCRdb stores just in-frame clones and leaves some out. The data hold some 20,000 clones, with approximately 70% observed a single time. The sequencing here drew on CD4+ or CD8+ T cells sorted from blood, taken in a trial of the OX40 agonist ivuxolimab. These receptors came from an adult with an advanced solid tumor such as melanoma, head and neck, liver or kidney cancer.

This CDR3 is CASSLWMENTEAFF. CDR3 DNA: TGTGCCAGCAGCTTATGGATGGAGAACACTGAAGCTTTCTTT. This chain connects TRBV4-2 to TRBJ1-1; D uncertain. This CDR3 contains 14 residues. The V gene lost 5 bases and the J gene lost 1 base, with 11 bases spanning the gap. The germline gives CDR1 LGHNA, CDR2 YNFKEQ.

This chain connects TRBV6-5 to TRBJ2-1; 9 bases map to TRBD1. V lost 10 bases, J lost 8 bases, and 15 bases stayed unmatched. This CDR3 has 15 amino acids. Germline values: CDR1 MNHEY, CDR2 SVGAGI. The CDR3 DNA sequence: TGTGCCACCGCCCCCGGGACAGGGATAGATGATGAGCAGTTCTTC. This sequence encodes CATAPGTGIDDEQFF.

In its sample, this clone was seen many times. The rearrangement uses TRBV28 and TRBJ1-1; D unresolved. CDR3 length: 16 amino acids. V lost 5 bases, J lost 11 bases, and 27 bases lay in between. CDR1 and CDR2 (germline): MDHEN, SYDVKM. CDR3 nucleotide sequence: TGTGCCAGCAGTCCAATCCAGACGGTGCCGAAACCACACGCTTTCTTT. It specifies CASSPIQTVPKPHAFF. Looking up the rest from reference TRBV28 and TRBJ1-1 gives the full variable domain: DVKVTQSSRYLVKRTGEKVFLECVQDMDHENMFWYRQDPGLGLRLIYFSYDVKMKEKGDIPEGYSVSREKKERFSLILESASTNQTSMYLCASSPIQTVPKPHAFFGQGTRLTVV.

The rearrangement joins TRBV6-5 to TRBJ1-2, with a weak D call TRBD1 (5 bases). Germline assignment: CDR1 MNHEY and CDR2 SVGAGI. The CDR3 totals 15 residues. V dropped 0 bases and J dropped 4 bases, with 12 bases sitting between them. The CDR3 DNA reads as TGTGCCAGCAGTTACTCAGGGGAGGATGGCTATGGCTACACCTTC. Residues: CASSYSGEDGYGYTF.

The chain carries TRBV7-6 and TRBJ2-2; no clear D. The CDR3 is 11 amino acids. V was shortened by 4 bases and J by 5 bases, with 2 bases between the two germline ends. Germline V gene lookup returns CDR1 SGHVS and CDR2 FNYEAQ. In nucleotides, the CDR3 is TGTGCCAGCAGCTCGACCGGGGAGCTGTTTTTT. It yields the protein CASSSTGELFF.

The chain's CDR3 is CASSRGLGTQYF. The CDR3 region has the DNA TGTGCCAGCAGTCGGGGGCTGGGGACCCAGTACTTC. This sequence joins TRBV2 and TRBJ2-5; possibly TRBD1 or TRBD2 for D (6 bases each). Trimming shortened V by 5 bases and J by 7 bases, and 11 bases separated the two germline ends. Germline CDR1 and CDR2: SNHLY and FYNNEI. The CDR3 is 12 residues long.

This clone was counted only a few times. This chain links TRBV5-1 with TRBJ2-1; the match to TRBD2 covers 10 bases. This CDR3 is built from 14 residues. Trimming at V came to 2 bases and at J to 6 bases, leaving 2 bases not matched to a gene. Germline values: CDR1 SGHRS, CDR2 YFSETQ. The CDR3 region has the DNA TGCGCCAGCAGCTTCTCTAGCGGGGGCAATGAGCAGTTCTTC. It translates to CASSFSSGGNEQFF.

V gene TRBV19 combines with J gene TRBJ1-4; D is undetermined. There are 16 residues in the CDR3. Trimming removed 5 bases at V and 7 bases at J, with 20 bases between. Germline V CDR1 and CDR2: LNHDA, SQIVND (reference sequence). DNA for the CDR3: TGTGCCAGTAGTCCCGGGCCGCAGGCCCCGGTTGAAAAACTGTTTTTT. Its translation: CASSPGPQAPVEKLFF.

This clone was detected only a few times. V and J are TRBV4-3 and TRBJ2-5; unclear D gene. CDR1 and CDR2 (germline): LGHNA, YSLEER. The CDR3 spans 15 residues. The V end lost 3 bases, the J end lost 4 bases, and 15 bases lay between the germline ends. The CDR3 nucleotides are TGCGCCAGCAGCCAGGGCACTCTCCCCCGAGAGACCCAGTACTTC. This gives the protein CASSQGTLPRETQYF.

This clone has only one observation. J is TRBJ2-2 and V is TRBV27, with D unclear. The V gene lost 5 bases and the J gene lost 7 bases, with 8 bases spanning the gap. The CDR3 runs 12 residues. Germline CDR1 and CDR2: MNHEY and SMNVEV (reference sequence). DNA for the CDR3: TGTGCCAGCAGTCCCCTAGGCGGGGAGCTGTTTTTT. This translates into CASSPLGGELFF.

CDR3 bases: TGTGCCAGCAGACGTGGACTAGCGGGGGCGACCTACGAGCAGTACTTC. It is translated as CASRRGLAGATYEQYF. The gene calls are TRBV28 and TRBJ2-7, with TRBD2 matching 13 bases. Germline assignment: CDR1 MDHEN and CDR2 SYDVKM. J lost 2 bases, V lost 6 bases, and 7 bases had no gene match. This CDR3 has 16 residues.

The J gene is TRBJ1-5, the V gene TRBV7-5. TRBV7-5 constitutes a pseudogene. The CDR3 consists of 12 residues. The CDR3 nucleotides read TGTGCCAGCAGCGCACCCGGTGGGCCCCAGCATTTT. Protein product: CASSAPGGPQHF.

On this clone itself: The sample carries other DNA sequences with the same CDR3. The chain has TRBV5-6 and TRBJ2-7; a weak D match, TRBD2 (5 bases). The germline V gene encodes CDR1 SGHDT and CDR2 YYEEEE. Trimming took 4 bases from V and 2 from J, leaving 10 bases between them. This CDR3 has 13 residues. The CDR3 loop is CASSPPGTYEQYF. As DNA, the CDR3 is TGTGCCAGCAGCCCCCCGGGAACCTACGAGCAGTACTTC.

The chain carries TRBV9 and TRBJ2-1, with D hard to call. Germline CDR1 is SGDLS and CDR2 is YYNGEE. This CDR3 spans 15 amino acids. V lost 0 bases and J lost 2, with 9 bases in between. CDR3: CASSVEVSAYNEQFF. The DNA for the CDR3 is TGTGCCAGCAGCGTAGAGGTCTCCGCCTACAATGAGCAGTTCTTC.

The V gene is TRBV6-5, the J gene TRBJ2-1, with a tentative D call TRBD1 (6 bases). This CDR3 has 14 amino acids. V lost 0 bases and J lost 8, with 11 bases in between. CDR1 is MNHEY and CDR2 is SVGAGI in the germline V gene. The CDR3 spells CASSYSARGDEQFF. The CDR3 DNA follows: TGTGCCAGCAGTTACTCTGCCAGGGGCGATGAGCAGTTCTTC.

The V and J genes are TRBV7-9 and TRBJ2-4; no reliable D call. The V gene's germline CDR1 is SEHNR and CDR2 FQNEAQ (reference sequence). The V and J ends lost 5 bases and 7 bases respectively, with 15 bases between them. The CDR3 length is 14 residues. The CDR3 protein is CASSTPEEGNIQYF. CDR3 nucleotides: TGTGCCAGCAGCACCCCCGAGGAAGGGAACATTCAGTACTTC.

The chain recombines TRBV27 with TRBJ2-1; TRBD2 is a possible D gene (7 bases). V was cut by 0 bases and J by 10 bases, with 16 bases left in between. Germline V gene sequence: CDR1 MNHEY, CDR2 SMNVEV (reference sequence). The CDR3 length is 15 residues. This CDR3 is CASSLSAGANGEQFF. CDR3 nucleotide sequence: TGTGCCAGCAGTTTATCGGCGGGGGCGAATGGGGAGCAGTTCTTC.

The chain recombines TRBV28 with TRBJ1-1; no firm D call. The V end was cut by 2 bases, the J end by 5 bases, with 9 bases between. The CDR3 is 13 residues long. Germline CDR1 and CDR2: MDHEN and SYDVKM. CDR3 nucleotide sequence: TGTGCCAGCAGTTTAATTGGGCATACTGAAGCTTTCTTT. This sequence encodes CASSLIGHTEAFF.

Notes on this clone: The same CDR3 is also encoded by other DNA sequences in this sample. V and J are TRBV29-1 and TRBJ1-1; D is undetermined. Trimming took 4 bases from V and 1 from J, leaving 16 bases between them. Germline loops: CDR1 SQVTM, CDR2 ANQGSEA. This CDR3 is 15 amino acids long. The CDR3 coding sequence is TGCAGCGTTGTCCCGTACCCGGGGAAGAACACTGAAGCTTTCTTT. Its translation: CSVVPYPGKNTEAFF.

The chain has TRBV27 and TRBJ2-7; D gene unclear. Germline loops: CDR1 MNHEY, CDR2 SMNVEV (reference sequence). The CDR3 runs to 11 residues. V was cut by 4 bases and J by 3 bases, with 4 bases left in between. The CDR3 loop is CASSSYYEQYF. In DNA form, the CDR3 reads TGTGCCAGCAGTTCGTACTACGAGCAGTACTTC.